This section outlines one TCR beta chain sequence together with its context. No antigen is known for it. The data stem from a study of OX40 agonist ivuxolimab in advanced cancers. Overall study context: An anti-OX40 (CD134) antibody with agonistic activity, ivuxolimab, was administered to patients. The mean age was approximately 56 years, ranging from about 20 to 85, with more than 70% of participants male.

This table comes from immunoSEQ multiplex PCR, and its TCRdb copy is limited to in-frame clones, with some not included. The sample contains about 64,000 clones, roughly 80% of which appear only once. Peripheral blood came from all dose cohorts at three timepoints. Whole-study results and caveats: Averaged across samples, CD8+ T cells carried more expanded clones than CD4+ did.

The TCR comes from an adult with an advanced solid tumor such as melanoma, head and neck, liver or kidney cancer. The specimen comprised CD4+ or CD8+ T cells sorted from blood, sampled in a trial of the OX40 agonist ivuxolimab.

CDR3 sequence: CASSLALGESYEQYF. CDR3 in DNA: TGTGCCAGCAGCTTGGCCCTCGGAGAAAGCTACGAGCAGTACTTC. J is TRBJ2-5 and V is TRBV5-5; D unresolved. The J call may be faulty, since TRBJ2-7 better matches the DNA end. Germline assignment: CDR1 SGHKS and CDR2 YYEKEE (reference sequence). The length of the CDR3 is 15 residues.